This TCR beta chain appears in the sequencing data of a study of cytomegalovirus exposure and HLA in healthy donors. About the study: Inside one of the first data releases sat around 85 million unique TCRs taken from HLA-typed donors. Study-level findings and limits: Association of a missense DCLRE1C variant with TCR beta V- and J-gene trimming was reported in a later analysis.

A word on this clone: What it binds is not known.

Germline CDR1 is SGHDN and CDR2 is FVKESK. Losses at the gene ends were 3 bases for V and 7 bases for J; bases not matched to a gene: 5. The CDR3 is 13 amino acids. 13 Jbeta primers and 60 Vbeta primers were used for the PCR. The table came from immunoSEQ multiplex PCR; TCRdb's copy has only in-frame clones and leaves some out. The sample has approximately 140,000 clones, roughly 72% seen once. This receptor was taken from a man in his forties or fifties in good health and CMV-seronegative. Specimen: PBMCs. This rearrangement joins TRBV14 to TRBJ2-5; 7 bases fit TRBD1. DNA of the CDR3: TGTGCCAGCAGCCAGGGGACAGTGGGGACCCAGTACTTC. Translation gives CASSQGTVGTQYF.